The subject of this entry is one T cell receptor beta chain. No antigen is known for it. Naive CD45RA+ and memory CD45RA-negative subsets were split from CD4+ cells. The CDR3 is 16 residues long. V lost 0 bases and J lost 6, with 17 bases in between. Germline-derived CDR1 and CDR2 are LGHNA and YNFKEQ. The authors loaded 200 ng DNA, 30,000 to 35,000 T cell genomes, into sorted-subset replicate PCRs. In the original workflow: For the immunoSEQ data, sequences were junction-only without quality scores, so filtering differed. The assay was immunoSEQ multiplex PCR, and TCRdb's table has in-frame clones only and misses some. That table is the source of V, J and clone size, and D and trimming were worked out from the DNA. This table has about 1.1 million clones, roughly 74% appearing once. The entry originates in a study of shared clonotypes between healthy human individuals. Study-level points and caveats: Across subsets, estimated richness was generally greater for naive than for memory populations.

Sequenced sample: memory CD4+ T cells from PBMCs. As for subset: CD45RA-negative fraction. The rearrangement links TRBV4-2 to TRBJ1-1; weak D call: TRBD1 (6 bases). The clonotype originates from a man aged 18 to 35 in good health. Some clones in this sample may be carry-over from other donors' samples. CDR3 in amino acids: CASSQERGLGLAEAFF. CDR3 DNA: TGTGCCAGCAGCCAAGAAAGGGGGTTAGGGCTGGCTGAAGCTTTCTTT.